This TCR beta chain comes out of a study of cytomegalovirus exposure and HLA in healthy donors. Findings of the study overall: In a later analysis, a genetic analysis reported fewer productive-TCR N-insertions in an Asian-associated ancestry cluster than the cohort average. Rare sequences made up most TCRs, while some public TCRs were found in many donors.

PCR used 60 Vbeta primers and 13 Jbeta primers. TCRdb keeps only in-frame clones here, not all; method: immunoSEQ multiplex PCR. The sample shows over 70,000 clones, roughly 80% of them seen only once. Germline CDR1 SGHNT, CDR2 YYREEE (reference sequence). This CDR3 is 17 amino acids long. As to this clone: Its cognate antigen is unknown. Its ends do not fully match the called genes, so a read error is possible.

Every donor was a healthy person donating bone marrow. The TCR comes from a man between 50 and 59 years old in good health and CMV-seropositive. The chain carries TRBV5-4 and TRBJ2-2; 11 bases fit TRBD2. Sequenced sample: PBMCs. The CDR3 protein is CASSQDGTSGRTGELFF. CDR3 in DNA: TGCGCCAGCAGCCAAGACGGGACTAGCGGTCGCACCGGGGAGCTGTTTTTT.